This entry concerns a single T cell receptor beta chain. Its antigen is not known. The repertoire was sequenced with immunoSEQ multiplex PCR; TCRdb's copy has only in-frame clones and lacks some. This table holds about 76,000 clones, approximately 83% found once. Germline CDR1 SGHVS, CDR2 FNYEAQ. The CDR3 runs 14 residues. V was clipped by 0 bases and J by 6 bases, with 11 bases between them. The sample belongs to a study of OX40 agonist ivuxolimab in advanced cancers. Study overall: The study treated patients with ivuxolimab, an agonistic anti-OX40 (CD134) antibody. Patients with hepatocellular carcinoma, melanoma, renal cell or head and neck cancer made up the dose-escalation patients.

Findings and limits, study-wide: At 0.1 to 3.0 mg/kg and by week 6, CD4+ and CD8+ T cells in the blood had expanded clonally. Expanded clones were, on average, more numerous among CD8+ T cells than CD4+.

This sequence joins TRBV7-6 and TRBJ1-2; TRBD1 is a possible D gene (5 bases). This clonotype was obtained from an adult with an advanced solid tumor such as melanoma, head and neck, liver or kidney cancer. This specimen was CD4+ or CD8+ T cells sorted from blood, taken in a trial of the OX40 agonist ivuxolimab. The chain's CDR3 is CASSLARGGDGYTF. For the CDR3, the DNA is TGTGCCAGCAGCTTAGCGCGAGGAGGGGATGGCTACACCTTC.